What follows are 29 T cell receptor beta chains derived from one specimen sequenced in a study of blood T cell repertoires in COVID-19. Sequenced by immunoSEQ multiplex PCR; TCRdb stores in-frame clones only, minus some. Of under 110,000 clones detected, roughly 92% appear once; the ten largest clones hold less than 7.5%. Sequenced input: peripheral blood. The origin of the receptors is a man aged 50-60 years with active COVID-19.

The chain is built from TRBV19 and TRBJ2-7; D is possibly TRBD2 (6 bases). CDR3 length: 14 residues. The V end was cut by 3 bases, the J end by 6 bases, with 15 bases between. Germline CDR1 is LNHDA and CDR2 is SQIVND (reference sequence). CDR3 region: CASSITRRGSEQYF. DNA of the CDR3: TGTGCCAGTAGTATCACACGGAGGGGAAGCGAGCAGTACTTC.

This clone appeared once. The J gene is TRBJ2-1, the V gene TRBV11-3; TRBD2 aligns across 9 bases. This CDR3 has 17 residues. Germline CDR1 and CDR2: SGHNT and YENEEA. V trimming: 5 bases; J trimming: 4 bases; junction bases outside the gene matches: 12. The CDR3 is CASSPVGGLAGYNEQFF. The CDR3 DNA follows: TGTGCCAGCAGCCCAGTGGGTGGCCTAGCGGGATACAATGAGCAGTTCTTC. Based on the CDR3 plus reference TRBV11-3 and TRBJ2-1, the full variable domain is EAGVVQSPRYKIIEKKQPVAFWCNPISGHNTLYWYLQNLGQGPELLIRYENEEAVDDSQLPKDRFSAERLKGVDSTLKIQPAELGDSAVYLCASSPVGGLAGYNEQFFGPGTRLTVL.

The chain is built from TRBV4-2 and TRBJ2-7; 7 bases line up with TRBD2. The CDR3 is 12 residues long. CDR1 is LGHNA and CDR2 is YNFKEQ in the germline V gene. V lost 3 bases to trimming and J lost 4 bases; unmatched junction nucleotides: 0. The CDR3 reads CASSQGGYEQYF. The CDR3 DNA reads TGTGCCAGCAGCCAGGGGGGGTACGAGCAGTACTTC.

This chain joins TRBV11-1 and TRBJ2-2; no firm D call. The CDR3 is made up of 12 amino acids. Germline V CDR1 and CDR2: SGHAT, FQDESV (reference sequence). Trimming stripped 3 bases from V and 7 bases from J, with 6 bases between. CDR3 bases: TGTGCCAGCAGCTTCGAGATCGGGGAGCTGTTTTTT. As protein: CASSFEIGELFF.

The CDR3 nucleotides read TGTGCCATCAGTGGAAAGGGGGGGCGGGAGGTAAATGAGCAGTTCTTC. Residues: CAISGKGGREVNEQFF. The J gene is TRBJ2-1, the V gene TRBV10-3; 8 positions agree with TRBD2. The length of the CDR3 is 16 residues. The germline gives CDR1 ENHRY, CDR2 SYGVKD. V lost 4 bases, J lost 7 bases, and 12 bases stayed unmatched.

This chain uses TRBV19 with TRBJ2-5, with TRBD1 matching 9 bases. This CDR3 comprises 16 residues. Per germline, CDR1 LNHDA and CDR2 SQIVND (reference sequence). After removal of 5 bases from V and 4 bases from J, the junction contained 11 bases not matched to a gene. The CDR3: CASSSPGQGLAETQYF. CDR3 DNA: TGTGCCAGTAGTTCTCCGGGACAGGGTTTAGCAGAGACCCAGTACTTC. Full variable domain (remainder filled in from reference TRBV19 and TRBJ2-5): DGGITQSPKYLFRKEGQNVTLSCEQNLNHDAMYWYRQDPGQGLRLIYYSQIVNDFQKGDIAEGYSVSREKKESFPLTVTSAQKNPTAFYLCASSSPGQGLAETQYFGPGTRLLVL.

Remarks on this clone: The sample contains more than one DNA sequence encoding this CDR3. The J gene is TRBJ1-2, the V gene TRBV28; D not certain. Trimming pared 0 bases from V and 0 bases from J, leaving 5 bases between. This CDR3 has 14 amino acids. CDR1 and CDR2 from the germline V gene are MDHEN and SYDVKM. CDR3 amino acids: CASSLWQTNYGYTF. CDR3 bases: TGTGCCAGCAGTTTATGGCAGACTAACTATGGCTACACCTTC.

The chain is built from TRBV25-1 and TRBJ2-3, with a tentative D call TRBD2 (6 bases). CDR3 length: 14 amino acids. V lost 6 bases and J 6 bases, leaving 16 bases between the germline ends. Germline V gene lookup returns CDR1 MGHDK and CDR2 SYGVNS. The CDR3 DNA reads as TGTGCCAGCAGAGGATCTAGCGAAGGGGATACGCAGTATTTT. This sequence encodes CASRGSSEGDTQYF.

The chain joins TRBV7-2 to TRBJ2-3; 13 nucleotides agree with TRBD2. Per germline, CDR1 SGHTA and CDR2 FQGNSA. Trimming cost V 3 bases and J 4 bases; bases outside gene matches: 10. The CDR3 sequence is 18 residues long. CDR3 bases: TGTGCCAGCAGCTTTAGGACTAGCGGGAGACTGGGGGCAGATACGCAGTATTTT. Its protein product is CASSFRTSGRLGADTQYF.

The gene calls are TRBV2 and TRBJ2-1; D perhaps matches TRBD2 (6 bases). Germline V gives CDR1 SNHLY, CDR2 FYNNEI. Trimming cost V 1 base and J 7 bases, with 11 bases left between them. This CDR3 contains 14 residues. CDR3 protein: CASSEGLDQNEQFF. DNA of the CDR3: TGTGCCAGCAGTGAAGGACTAGATCAGAATGAGCAGTTCTTC.

V and J are TRBV28 and TRBJ1-1, with D unclear. V dropped 3 bases and J dropped 1 base, with 9 bases sitting between them. The germline V gene encodes CDR1 MDHEN and CDR2 SYDVKM. This CDR3 region has 14 residues. The CDR3 DNA reads as TGTGCCAGCAGTTTCTACTCTCAGAACACTGAAGCTTTCTTT. It translates to CASSFYSQNTEAFF. The variable domain in full, with the rest retrieved from reference TRBV28 and TRBJ1-1, is DVKVTQSSRYLVKRTGEKVFLECVQDMDHENMFWYRQDPGLGLRLIYFSYDVKMKEKGDIPEGYSVSREKKERFSLILESASTNQTSMYLCASSFYSQNTEAFFGQGTRLTVV.

The chain is built from TRBV11-3 and TRBJ2-1, with D perhaps TRBD1 (6 bases). The CDR3 loop spans 15 amino acids. V dropped 3 bases and J dropped 0 bases, with 9 bases sitting between them. The germline V gene encodes CDR1 SGHNT and CDR2 YENEEA. CDR3 DNA sequence: TGTGCCAGCAGCTTTGGGGGCGTCTCCTACAATGAGCAGTTCTTC. This translates into CASSFGGVSYNEQFF.

The chain combines TRBV3-1 (or the pseudogene TRBV3-2) with TRBJ2-3, with D perhaps TRBD2 (6 bases). V lost 4 bases to trimming and J lost 2 bases, with 10 bases between them. Germline V gene lookup returns CDR1 LGHDT and CDR2 YNNKEL (reference sequence). CDR3 length: 14 amino acids. CDR3 in amino acids: CASSPWTTTDTQYF. In DNA, the CDR3 is TGTGCCAGCAGCCCATGGACTACCACAGATACGCAGTATTTT.

The chain employs TRBV30 and TRBJ2-2; D is perhaps TRBD1 (5 bases). V lost 1 base, J lost 7 bases, and 10 bases lay in between. Germline V lookup: CDR1 GTSNPN, CDR2 SVGIG (reference sequence). CDR3 length equals 13 residues. CDR3 residues: CAWSGTRVGELFF. CDR3 DNA: TGTGCCTGGAGTGGCACCAGGGTCGGGGAGCTGTTTTTT.

In nucleotides, the CDR3 is TGTGCCAGCAGTGTTGGGAGCACTGAAGCTTTCTTT. Its protein product is CASSVGSTEAFF. This chain uses TRBV2 with TRBJ1-1; D call uncertain. The CDR3 runs 12 residues. Looked up from germline, CDR1 is SNHLY and CDR2 is FYNNEI. Trimming cost V 4 bases and J 4 bases, with 7 bases left between them.

The chain carries TRBV3-1 (or the pseudogene TRBV3-2) and TRBJ2-5, with 8 bases that match TRBD2. CDR1 and CDR2 from the germline V gene are LGHDT and YNNKEL (reference sequence). Trimming cost V 2 bases and J 5 bases; bases outside gene matches: 7. The CDR3 has 15 residues. CDR3 bases: TGTGCCAGCAGCCAAAGAAAGGGACTAGTGGAGACCCAGTACTTC. It yields the protein CASSQRKGLVETQYF.

The rearrangement uses TRBV6-5 and TRBJ1-2; maybe TRBD1 (5 bases). The length of the CDR3 is 15 residues. Trimming left V 6 bases short and J 0 bases short, with 14 bases between. Looked up from germline, CDR1 is MNHEY and CDR2 is SVGAGI. Written as DNA, the CDR3 is TGTGCCAGCAGGGAGGGACCCTTAGCTAACTATGGCTACACCTTC. Protein: CASREGPLANYGYTF.

The V call is TRBV4-2, the J call TRBJ2-4; D might be TRBD1 (6 bases). CDR1 is LGHNA and CDR2 is YNFKEQ in the germline V gene. The V and J ends lost 5 bases and 2 bases respectively, with 16 bases between them. CDR3 length: 16 amino acids. The CDR3 sequence is CASSGRFRDTKNIQYF. The CDR3 region has the DNA TGTGCCAGCAGCGGAAGATTCCGGGACACCAAAAACATTCAGTACTTC.

The chain uses TRBV10-3 and TRBJ1-5; D may be TRBD1 (5 bases). CDR3 length: 16 residues. Trimming removed 0 bases at V and 5 bases at J, with 14 bases between. Germline V CDR1 and CDR2: ENHRY, SYGVKD. This CDR3 reads CAISESEKGDDQPQHF. CDR3 nucleotides: TGTGCCATCAGTGAGTCAGAGAAAGGGGATGATCAGCCCCAGCATTTT.

The rearrangement joins TRBV11-2 to TRBJ2-3, with TRBD1 matching over 7 bases. The CDR3 consists of 14 residues. CDR1 is SGHAT and CDR2 is FQNNGV in the germline V gene. With 5 bases clipped from V and 4 bases from J, the junction kept 6 bases outside the gene matches. CDR3 in amino acids: CASSADRIADTQYF. The DNA for the CDR3 is TGTGCCAGCAGCGCGGACAGGATCGCAGATACGCAGTATTTT. The full variable domain, in which reference TRBV11-2 and TRBJ2-3 provide the parts outside the CDR3, is EAGVAQSPRYKIIEKRQSVAFWCNPISGHATLYWYQQILGQGPKLLIQFQNNGVVDDSQLPKDRFSAERLKGVDSTLKIQPAKLEDSAVYLCASSADRIADTQYFGPGTRLTVL.

This clone appeared once. This chain links TRBV3-1 (or the pseudogene TRBV3-2) with TRBJ1-5; D perhaps matches TRBD1 (5 bases). V shed 4 bases and J shed 6 bases, with 22 bases lying between them. The length of the CDR3 is 17 residues. Per germline, CDR1 LGHDT and CDR2 YNNKEL (reference sequence). The CDR3, as DNA: TGTGCCAGCAGCCCCGGCAGAAGGGGAGGCCTGATTCAGCCCCAGCATTTT. Amino acids: CASSPGRRGGLIQPQHF.

The V gene is TRBV7-9, the J gene TRBJ1-2, with D tentatively TRBD1 (5 bases). V was pared by 6 bases and J by 2 bases, with 19 bases between. Germline V CDR1 and CDR2: SEHNR, FQNEAQ (reference sequence). The CDR3 has 16 residues. The CDR3 nucleotides are TGTGCCAGCAGGCCAGGGTTGTTTGTTCAAAACTATGGCTACACCTTC. It encodes CASRPGLFVQNYGYTF.

The chain has TRBV19 and TRBJ2-7; D perhaps matches TRBD2 (6 bases). Germline CDR1 and CDR2: LNHDA and SQIVND (reference sequence). This CDR3 spans 14 amino acids. V lost 6 bases to trimming and J lost 4 bases, with 16 bases between them. The CDR3 sequence is CASSLYLGTYEQYF. The CDR3 DNA is TGTGCCAGTAGCCTCTACCTAGGGACTTACGAGCAGTACTTC. Filled out from reference TRBV19 and TRBJ2-7, the complete variable domain reads DGGITQSPKYLFRKEGQNVTLSCEQNLNHDAMYWYRQDPGQGLRLIYYSQIVNDFQKGDIAEGYSVSREKKESFPLTVTSAQKNPTAFYLCASSLYLGTYEQYFGPGTRLTVT.

This chain uses TRBV28 with TRBJ1-1; 10 nucleotides line up with TRBD1. The CDR3 consists of 15 residues. Losses at the gene ends were 2 bases for V and 3 bases for J; bases not matched to a gene: 3. CDR1 and CDR2 (germline): MDHEN, SYDVKM. The CDR3 sequence: CASSLGGQGDTEAFF. For the CDR3, the DNA is TGTGCCAGCAGTTTAGGAGGACAGGGGGACACTGAAGCTTTCTTT.

This rearrangement joins TRBV19 to TRBJ2-3, with a possible D match to TRBD2 (5 bases). This CDR3 spans 16 amino acids. The germline V gene encodes CDR1 LNHDA and CDR2 SQIVND (reference sequence). V was shortened by 5 bases and J by 2 bases, with 17 bases between the two germline ends. The CDR3 DNA reads TGTGCCAGTAGTCCCGAGCGGTACCTTTACACAGATACGCAGTATTTT. Amino acids: CASSPERYLYTDTQYF.

This clone was seen just once. The gene calls are TRBV6-6 and TRBJ2-7; 10 bases line up with TRBD2. CDR3 length: 21 residues. V lost 6 bases and J lost 0; bases outside the gene matches: 23. Germline values: CDR1 MNHNY, CDR2 SVGAGI (reference sequence). The CDR3 region is CASSSRDPGLAWTRSSYEQYF. The DNA of the CDR3 is TGTGCCAGCAGCTCGAGGGACCCGGGACTAGCGTGGACTAGGAGCTCCTACGAGCAGTACTTC.

The genes are TRBV28 and TRBJ2-7, with 8 positions matching TRBD2. This CDR3 spans 18 amino acids. V shed 8 bases and J 5 bases; nucleotides not matched to a gene: 23. From germline, CDR1 is MDHEN and CDR2 SYDVKM. For the CDR3, the DNA is TGTGCCAGCCCCCCCGTTAGACAACGACTAGCGCTTAGTCACGAGCAGTACTTC. It yields the protein CASPPVRQRLALSHEQYF.

The V gene is TRBV5-8, the J gene TRBJ1-1; tentative D call: TRBD1 (5 bases). The V and J ends lost 7 bases and 2 bases respectively, with 12 bases between them. The germline CDR1 and CDR2 sequences are SGHTS and YDEGEE. This CDR3 is 13 amino acids long. The CDR3: CASGRAPNTEAFF. CDR3 DNA: TGTGCCAGCGGCAGGGCCCCAAACACTGAAGCTTTCTTT.

The CDR3 spells CASSTTTGPQYF. DNA for the CDR3: TGTGCCAGTAGTACGACTACAGGGCCCCAGTACTTC. This rearrangement joins TRBV19 to TRBJ2-5, with D maybe TRBD1 (6 bases). This CDR3 region has 12 residues. Trimming cost V 4 bases and J 9 bases, with 12 bases left between them. Germline CDR1 reads LNHDA; CDR2 reads SQIVND (reference sequence).